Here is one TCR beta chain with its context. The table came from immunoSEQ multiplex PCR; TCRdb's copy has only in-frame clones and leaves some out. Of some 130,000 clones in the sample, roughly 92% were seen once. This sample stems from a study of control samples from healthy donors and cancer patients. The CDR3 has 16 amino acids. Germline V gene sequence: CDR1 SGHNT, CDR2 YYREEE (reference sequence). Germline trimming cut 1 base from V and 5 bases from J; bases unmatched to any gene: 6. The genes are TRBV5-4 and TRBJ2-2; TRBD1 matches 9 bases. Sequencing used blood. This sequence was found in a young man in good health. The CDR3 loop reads CASSLTGGAWTGELFF. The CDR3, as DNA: TGTGCCAGCAGCTTGACAGGGGGCGCTTGGACCGGGGAGCTGTTTTTT.